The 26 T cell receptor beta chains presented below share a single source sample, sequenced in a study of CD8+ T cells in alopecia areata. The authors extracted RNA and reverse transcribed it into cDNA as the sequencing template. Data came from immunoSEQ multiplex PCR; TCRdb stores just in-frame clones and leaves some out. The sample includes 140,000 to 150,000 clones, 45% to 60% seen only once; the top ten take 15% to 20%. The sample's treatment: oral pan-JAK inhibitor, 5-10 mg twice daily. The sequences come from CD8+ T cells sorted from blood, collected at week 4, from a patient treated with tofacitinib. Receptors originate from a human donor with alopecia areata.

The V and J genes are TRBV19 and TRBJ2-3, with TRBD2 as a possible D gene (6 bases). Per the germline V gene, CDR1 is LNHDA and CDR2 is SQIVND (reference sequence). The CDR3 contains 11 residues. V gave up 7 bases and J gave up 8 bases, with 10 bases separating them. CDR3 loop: CASIMGGTQYF. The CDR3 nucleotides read TGTGCCAGTATTATGGGAGGTACGCAGTATTTT.

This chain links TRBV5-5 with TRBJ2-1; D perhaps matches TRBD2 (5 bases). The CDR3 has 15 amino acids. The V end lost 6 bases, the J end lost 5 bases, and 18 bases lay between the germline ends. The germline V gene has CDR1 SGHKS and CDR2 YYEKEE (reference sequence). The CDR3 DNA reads TGTGCCAGCATCACCTCCCTGTCTAGCAACAATGAGCAGTTCTTC. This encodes CASITSLSSNNEQFF.

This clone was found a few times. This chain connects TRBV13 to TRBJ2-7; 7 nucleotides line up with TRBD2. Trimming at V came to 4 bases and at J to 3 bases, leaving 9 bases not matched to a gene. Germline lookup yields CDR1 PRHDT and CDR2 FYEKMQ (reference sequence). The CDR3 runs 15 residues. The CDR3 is CASSSRAAGDYEQYF. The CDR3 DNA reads TGTGCCAGCAGCTCACGGGCCGCGGGGGACTACGAGCAGTACTTC.

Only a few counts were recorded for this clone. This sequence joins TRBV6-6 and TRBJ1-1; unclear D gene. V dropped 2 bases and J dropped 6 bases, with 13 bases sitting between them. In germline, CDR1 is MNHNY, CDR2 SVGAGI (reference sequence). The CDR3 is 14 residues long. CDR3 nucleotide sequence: TGTGCCAGCAGTTACGGTGGATCTGGACCTGAAGCTTTCTTT. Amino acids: CASSYGGSGPEAFF.

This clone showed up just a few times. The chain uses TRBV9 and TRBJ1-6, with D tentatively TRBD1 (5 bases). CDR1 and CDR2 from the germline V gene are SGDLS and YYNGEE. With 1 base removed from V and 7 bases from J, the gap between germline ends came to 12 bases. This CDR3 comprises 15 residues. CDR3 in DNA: TGTGCCAGCAGCGTACTGGAAAGGGGCAATTCACCCCTCCACTTT. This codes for CASSVLERGNSPLHF.

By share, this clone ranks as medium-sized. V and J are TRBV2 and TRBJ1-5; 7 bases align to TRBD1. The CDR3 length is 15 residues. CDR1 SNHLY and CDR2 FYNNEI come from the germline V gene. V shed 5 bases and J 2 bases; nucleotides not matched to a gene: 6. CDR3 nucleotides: TGTGCCAGCAGTACCGACAGGGCAGGCAATCAGCCCCAGCATTTT. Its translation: CASSTDRAGNQPQHF. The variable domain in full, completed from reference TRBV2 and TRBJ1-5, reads EPEVTQTPSHQVTQMGQEVILRCVPISNHLYFYWYRQILGQKVEFLVSFYNNEISEKSEIFDDQFSVERPDGSNFTLKIRSTKLEDSAMYFCASSTDRAGNQPQHFGDGTRLSIL.

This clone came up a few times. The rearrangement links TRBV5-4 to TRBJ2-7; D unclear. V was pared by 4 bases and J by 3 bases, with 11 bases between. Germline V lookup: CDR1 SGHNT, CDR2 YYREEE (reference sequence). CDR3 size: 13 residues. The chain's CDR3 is CASSPPDSYEQYF. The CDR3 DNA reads TGTGCCAGCAGCCCCCCGGATAGCTACGAGCAGTACTTC.

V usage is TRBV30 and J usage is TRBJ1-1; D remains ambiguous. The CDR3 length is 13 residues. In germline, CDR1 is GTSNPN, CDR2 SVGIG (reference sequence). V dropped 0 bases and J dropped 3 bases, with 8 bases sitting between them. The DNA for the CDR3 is TGTGCCTGGAGTGTGTCAGCGGACACTGAAGCTTTCTTT. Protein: CAWSVSADTEAFF.

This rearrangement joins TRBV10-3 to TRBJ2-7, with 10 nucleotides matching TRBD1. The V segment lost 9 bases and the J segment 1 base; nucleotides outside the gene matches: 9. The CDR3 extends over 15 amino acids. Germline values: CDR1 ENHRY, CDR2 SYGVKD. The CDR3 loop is CAIEPGQGNSYEQYF. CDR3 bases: TGTGCCATTGAACCGGGACAGGGGAATTCCTACGAGCAGTACTTC.

CDR3: CASSLIRVGQGANTEAFF. The CDR3 nucleotides read TGTGCCAGCAGCCTCATTAGGGTTGGACAGGGGGCGAACACTGAAGCTTTCTTT. The V and J genes are TRBV7-3 and TRBJ1-1, with 11 bases lining up with TRBD1. The CDR3 has 18 amino acids. J gave up 1 base and V 5 bases, and 12 bases lay outside the gene matches. Germline values: CDR1 SGHTA, CDR2 FQGTGA.

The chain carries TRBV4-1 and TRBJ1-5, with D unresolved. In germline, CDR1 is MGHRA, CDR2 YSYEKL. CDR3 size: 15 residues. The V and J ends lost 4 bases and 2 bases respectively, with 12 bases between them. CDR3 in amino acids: CASSPELGGNQPQHF. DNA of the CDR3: TGCGCCAGCAGCCCAGAGTTGGGAGGCAATCAGCCCCAGCATTTT.

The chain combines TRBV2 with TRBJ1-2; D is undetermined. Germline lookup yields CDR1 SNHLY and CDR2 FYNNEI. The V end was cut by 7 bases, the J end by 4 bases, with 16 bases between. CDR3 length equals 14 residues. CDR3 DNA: TGTGCCAGCACTCTCACAGCTTCTCCCTATGGCTACACCTTC. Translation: CASTLTASPYGYTF.

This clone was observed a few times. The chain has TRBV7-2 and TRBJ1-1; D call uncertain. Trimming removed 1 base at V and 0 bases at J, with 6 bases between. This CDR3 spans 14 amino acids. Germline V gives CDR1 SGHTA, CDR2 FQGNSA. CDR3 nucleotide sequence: TGTGCCAGCAGCTTAGGGCCCATGAACACTGAAGCTTTCTTT. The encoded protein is CASSLGPMNTEAFF.

This CDR3 reads CASSYSDRLSTDTQYF. The CDR3 DNA sequence: TGTGCCAGCAGTTACTCGGACAGGTTGAGCACAGATACGCAGTATTTT. The genes are TRBV6-6 and TRBJ2-3; 7 bases map to TRBD1. V trimming: 0 bases; J trimming: 0 bases; junction bases outside the gene matches: 3. Germline V lookup: CDR1 MNHNY, CDR2 SVGAGI (reference sequence). CDR3 length: 16 residues.

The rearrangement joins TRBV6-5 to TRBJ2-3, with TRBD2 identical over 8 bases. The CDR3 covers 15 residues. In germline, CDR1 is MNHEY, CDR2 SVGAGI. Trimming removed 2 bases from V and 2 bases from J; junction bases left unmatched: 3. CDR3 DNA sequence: TGTGCCAGCAGTTACACACTAGCGGCCACAGATACGCAGTATTTT. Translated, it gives CASSYTLAATDTQYF.

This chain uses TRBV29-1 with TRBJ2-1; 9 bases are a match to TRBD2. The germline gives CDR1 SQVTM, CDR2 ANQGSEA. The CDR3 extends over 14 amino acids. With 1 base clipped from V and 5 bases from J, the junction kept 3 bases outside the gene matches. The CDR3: CSVEAAGGNNEQFF. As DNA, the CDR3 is TGCAGCGTTGAAGCAGCGGGGGGTAACAATGAGCAGTTCTTC.

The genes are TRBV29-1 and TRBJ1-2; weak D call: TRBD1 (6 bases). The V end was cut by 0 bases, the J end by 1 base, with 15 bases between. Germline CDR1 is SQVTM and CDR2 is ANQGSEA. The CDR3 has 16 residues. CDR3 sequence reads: CSVEDPTGLGNYGYTF. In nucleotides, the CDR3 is TGCAGCGTTGAAGATCCCACAGGGCTGGGTAACTATGGCTACACCTTC.

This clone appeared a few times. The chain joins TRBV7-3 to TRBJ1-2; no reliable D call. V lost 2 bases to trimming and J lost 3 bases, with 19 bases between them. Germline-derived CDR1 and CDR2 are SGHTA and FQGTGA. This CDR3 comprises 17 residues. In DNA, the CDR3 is TGTGCCAGCAGCTTATCCCCCTTCTTCAGTTCCTACTATGGCTACACCTTC. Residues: CASSLSPFFSSYYGYTF.

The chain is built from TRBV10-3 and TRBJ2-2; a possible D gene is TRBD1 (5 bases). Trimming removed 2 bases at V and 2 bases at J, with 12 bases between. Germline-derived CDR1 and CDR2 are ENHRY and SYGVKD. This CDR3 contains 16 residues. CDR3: CAISEPDSPNTGELFF. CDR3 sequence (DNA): TGTGCCATCAGTGAGCCTGACAGCCCCAACACCGGGGAGCTGTTTTTT.

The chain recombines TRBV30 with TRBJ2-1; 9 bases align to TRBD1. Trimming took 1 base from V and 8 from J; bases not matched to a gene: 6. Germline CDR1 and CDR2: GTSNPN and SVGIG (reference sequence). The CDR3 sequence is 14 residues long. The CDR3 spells CAWSAGTGTDEQFF. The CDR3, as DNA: TGTGCCTGGAGTGCCGGGACAGGGACGGATGAGCAGTTCTTC.

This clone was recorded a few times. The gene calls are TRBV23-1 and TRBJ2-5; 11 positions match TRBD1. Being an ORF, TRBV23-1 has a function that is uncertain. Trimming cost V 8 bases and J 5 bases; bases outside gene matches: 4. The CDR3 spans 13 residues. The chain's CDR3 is CASRTGGLETQYF. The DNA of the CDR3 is TGCGCCAGCCGGACAGGGGGCTTGGAGACCCAGTACTTC.

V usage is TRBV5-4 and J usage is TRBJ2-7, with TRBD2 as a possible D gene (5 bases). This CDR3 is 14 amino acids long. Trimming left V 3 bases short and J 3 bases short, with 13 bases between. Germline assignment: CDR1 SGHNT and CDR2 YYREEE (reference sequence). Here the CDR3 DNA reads TGTGCCAGCAGCTCGGGGAGCACCTTCTACGAGCAGTACTTC. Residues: CASSSGSTFYEQYF.

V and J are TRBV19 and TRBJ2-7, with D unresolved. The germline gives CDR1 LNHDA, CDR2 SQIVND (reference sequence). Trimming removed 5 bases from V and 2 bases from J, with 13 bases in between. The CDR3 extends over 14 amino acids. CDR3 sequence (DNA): TGTGCCAGTAGTCCTACTGGTCACCCCTACGAGCAGTACTTC. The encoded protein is CASSPTGHPYEQYF.

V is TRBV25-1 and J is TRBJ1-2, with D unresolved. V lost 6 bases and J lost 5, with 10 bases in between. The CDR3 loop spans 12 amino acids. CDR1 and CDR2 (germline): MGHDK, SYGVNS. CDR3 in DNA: TGTGCCAGCAGCCAAAAGATGTATGGCTACACCTTC. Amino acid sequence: CASSQKMYGYTF.

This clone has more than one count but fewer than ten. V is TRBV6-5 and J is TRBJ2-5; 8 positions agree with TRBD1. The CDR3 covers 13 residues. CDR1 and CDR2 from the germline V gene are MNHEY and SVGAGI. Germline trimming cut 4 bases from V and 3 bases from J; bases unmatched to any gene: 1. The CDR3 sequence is CASSSDREETQYF. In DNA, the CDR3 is TGTGCCAGCAGTTCGGACAGGGAAGAGACCCAGTACTTC.

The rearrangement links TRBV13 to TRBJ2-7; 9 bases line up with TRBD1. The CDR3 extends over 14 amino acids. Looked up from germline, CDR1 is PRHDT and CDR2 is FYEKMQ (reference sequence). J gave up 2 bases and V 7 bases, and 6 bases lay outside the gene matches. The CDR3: CASTSGTGTYEQYF. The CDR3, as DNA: TGTGCCAGCACCTCCGGGACAGGGACCTACGAGCAGTACTTC.